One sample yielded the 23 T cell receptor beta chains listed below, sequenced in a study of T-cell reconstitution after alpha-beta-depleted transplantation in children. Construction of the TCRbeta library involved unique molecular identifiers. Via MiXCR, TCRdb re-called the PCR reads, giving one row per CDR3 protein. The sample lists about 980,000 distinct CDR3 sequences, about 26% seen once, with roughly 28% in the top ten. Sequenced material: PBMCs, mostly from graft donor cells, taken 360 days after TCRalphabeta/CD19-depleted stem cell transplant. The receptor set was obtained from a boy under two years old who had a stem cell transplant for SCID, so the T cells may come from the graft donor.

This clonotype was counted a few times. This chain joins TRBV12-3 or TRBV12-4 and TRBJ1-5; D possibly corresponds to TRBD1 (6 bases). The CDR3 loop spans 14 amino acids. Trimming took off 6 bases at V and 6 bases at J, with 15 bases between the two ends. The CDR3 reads CASRARGAGQPQHF. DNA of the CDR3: TGTGCCAGCAGGGCGAGGGGGGCAGGTCAGCCCCAGCATTTT.

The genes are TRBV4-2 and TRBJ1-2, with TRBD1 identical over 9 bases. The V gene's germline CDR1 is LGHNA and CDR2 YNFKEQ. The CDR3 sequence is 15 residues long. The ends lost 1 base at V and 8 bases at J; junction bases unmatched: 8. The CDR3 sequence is CASSQGDRELGGYTF. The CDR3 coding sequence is TGTGCCAGCAGCCAAGGGGACAGGGAGTTAGGAGGCTACACCTTC.

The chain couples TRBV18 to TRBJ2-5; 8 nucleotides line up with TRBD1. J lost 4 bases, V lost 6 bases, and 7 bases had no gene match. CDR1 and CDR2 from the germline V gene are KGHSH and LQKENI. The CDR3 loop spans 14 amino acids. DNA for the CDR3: TGTGCCAGCTCCCATGACAGGGGAGGAGAGACCCAGTACTTC. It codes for CASSHDRGGETQYF.

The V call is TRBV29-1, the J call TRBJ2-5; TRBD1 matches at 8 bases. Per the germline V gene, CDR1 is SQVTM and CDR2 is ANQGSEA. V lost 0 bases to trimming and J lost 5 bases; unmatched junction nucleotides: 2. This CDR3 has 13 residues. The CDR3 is CSVEDRGQETQYF. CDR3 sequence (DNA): TGCAGCGTTGAAGACAGGGGGCAGGAGACCCAGTACTTC.

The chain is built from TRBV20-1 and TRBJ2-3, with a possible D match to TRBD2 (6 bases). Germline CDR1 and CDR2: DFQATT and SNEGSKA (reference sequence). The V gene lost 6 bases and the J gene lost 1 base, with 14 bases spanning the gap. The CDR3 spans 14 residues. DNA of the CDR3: TGCAGTGCGCCCCTGGGCGGGGGCACAGATACGCAGTATTTT. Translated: CSAPLGGGTDTQYF.

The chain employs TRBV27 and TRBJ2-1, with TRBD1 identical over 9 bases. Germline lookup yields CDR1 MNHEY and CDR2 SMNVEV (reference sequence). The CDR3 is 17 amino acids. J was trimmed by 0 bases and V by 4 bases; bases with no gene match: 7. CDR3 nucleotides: TGTGCCAGCAGTTACAATCCGGGACAGGGCTCCTACAATGAGCAGTTCTTC. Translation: CASSYNPGQGSYNEQFF.

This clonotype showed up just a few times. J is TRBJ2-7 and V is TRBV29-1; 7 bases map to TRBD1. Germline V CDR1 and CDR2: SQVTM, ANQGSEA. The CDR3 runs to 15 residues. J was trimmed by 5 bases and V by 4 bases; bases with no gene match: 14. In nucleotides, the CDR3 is TGCAGCGTTGTTTTGCGACAGGGTCGTAAAGACGAGCAGTACTTC. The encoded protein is CSVVLRQGRKDEQYF.

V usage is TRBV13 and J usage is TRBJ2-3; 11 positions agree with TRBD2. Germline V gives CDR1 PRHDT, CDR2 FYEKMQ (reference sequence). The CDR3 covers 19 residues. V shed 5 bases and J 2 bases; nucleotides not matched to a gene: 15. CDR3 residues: CASSPTVGASGGHTDTQYF. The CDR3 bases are TGTGCCAGCAGCCCCACTGTCGGAGCTAGCGGGGGGCACACAGATACGCAGTATTTT.

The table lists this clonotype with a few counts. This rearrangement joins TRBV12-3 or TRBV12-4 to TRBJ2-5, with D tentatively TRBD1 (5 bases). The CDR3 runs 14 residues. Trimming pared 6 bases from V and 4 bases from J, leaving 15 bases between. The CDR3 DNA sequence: TGTGCCAGCAGCAGCAGTCAGGGTGTAGAGACCCAGTACTTC. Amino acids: CASSSSQGVETQYF.

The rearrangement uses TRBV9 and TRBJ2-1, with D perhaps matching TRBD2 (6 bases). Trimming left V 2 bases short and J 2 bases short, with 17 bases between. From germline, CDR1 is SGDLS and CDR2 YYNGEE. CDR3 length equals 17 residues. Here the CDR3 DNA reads TGTGCCAGCAGCGTCGATCCCCGGGGAGGCCCCTACAATGAGCAGTTCTTC. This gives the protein CASSVDPRGGPYNEQFF.

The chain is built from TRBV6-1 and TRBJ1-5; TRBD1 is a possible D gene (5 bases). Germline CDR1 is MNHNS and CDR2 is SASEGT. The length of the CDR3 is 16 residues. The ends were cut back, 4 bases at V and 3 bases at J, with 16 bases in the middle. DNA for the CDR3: TGTGCCAGCAGTGCCCGGCGGGACGGCTACAATCAGCCCCAGCATTTT. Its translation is CASSARRDGYNQPQHF.

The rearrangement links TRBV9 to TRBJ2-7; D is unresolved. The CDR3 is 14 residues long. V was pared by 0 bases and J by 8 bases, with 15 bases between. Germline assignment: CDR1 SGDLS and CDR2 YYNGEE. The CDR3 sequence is CASSVEAASTQQYF. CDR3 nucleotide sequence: TGTGCCAGCAGCGTAGAGGCGGCTTCTACCCAGCAGTACTTC.

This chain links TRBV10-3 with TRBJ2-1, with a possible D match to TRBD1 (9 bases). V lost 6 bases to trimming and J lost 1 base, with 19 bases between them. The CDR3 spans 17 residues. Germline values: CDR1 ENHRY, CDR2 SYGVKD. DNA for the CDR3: TGTGCCATCAGCCTCCGCGGGGGGACAGGGTCCTACAATGAGCAGTTCTTC. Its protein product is CAISLRGGTGSYNEQFF.

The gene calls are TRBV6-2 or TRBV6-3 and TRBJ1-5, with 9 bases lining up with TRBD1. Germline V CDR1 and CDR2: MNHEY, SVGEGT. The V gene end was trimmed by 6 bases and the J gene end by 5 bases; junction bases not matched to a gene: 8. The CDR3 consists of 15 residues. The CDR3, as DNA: TGTGCCAGCAGCCGGACGACAGGGGGGTATCAGCCCCAGCATTTT. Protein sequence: CASSRTTGGYQPQHF.

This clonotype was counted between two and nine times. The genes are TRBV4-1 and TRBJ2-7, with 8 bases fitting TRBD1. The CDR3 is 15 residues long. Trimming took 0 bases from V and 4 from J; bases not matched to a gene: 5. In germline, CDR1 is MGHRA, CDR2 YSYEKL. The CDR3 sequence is CASSQEGQGAYEQYF. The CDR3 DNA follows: TGCGCCAGCAGCCAAGAGGGGCAGGGGGCTTACGAGCAGTACTTC.

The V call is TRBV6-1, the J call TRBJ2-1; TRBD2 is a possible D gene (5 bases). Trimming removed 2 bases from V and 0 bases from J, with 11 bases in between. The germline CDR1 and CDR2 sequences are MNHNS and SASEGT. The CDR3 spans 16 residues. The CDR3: CASSEWTGSSYNEQFF. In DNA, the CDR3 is TGTGCCAGCAGTGAATGGACTGGAAGCTCCTACAATGAGCAGTTCTTC.

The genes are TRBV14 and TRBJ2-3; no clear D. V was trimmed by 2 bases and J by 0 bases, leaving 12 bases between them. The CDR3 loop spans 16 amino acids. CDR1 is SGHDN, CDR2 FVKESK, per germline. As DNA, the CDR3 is TGTGCCAGCAGCCAAAGGCTACTTGTTAGCACAGATACGCAGTATTTT. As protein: CASSQRLLVSTDTQYF.

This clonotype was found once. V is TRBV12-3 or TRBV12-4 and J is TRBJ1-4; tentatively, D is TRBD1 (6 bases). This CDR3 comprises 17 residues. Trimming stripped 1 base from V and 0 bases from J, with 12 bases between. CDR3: CASSLGDRRSTNEKLFF. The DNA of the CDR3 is TGTGCCAGCAGTTTAGGCGACAGGAGATCAACTAATGAAAAACTGTTTTTT.

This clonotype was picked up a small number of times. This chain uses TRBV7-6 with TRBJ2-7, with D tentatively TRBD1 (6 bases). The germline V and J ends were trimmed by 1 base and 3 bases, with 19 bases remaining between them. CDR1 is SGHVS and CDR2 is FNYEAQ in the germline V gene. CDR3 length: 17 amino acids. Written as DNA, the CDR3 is TGTGCCAGCAGCTTAGAGGTACCGACAGGTTTCGGCTACGAGCAGTACTTC. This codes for CASSLEVPTGFGYEQYF.

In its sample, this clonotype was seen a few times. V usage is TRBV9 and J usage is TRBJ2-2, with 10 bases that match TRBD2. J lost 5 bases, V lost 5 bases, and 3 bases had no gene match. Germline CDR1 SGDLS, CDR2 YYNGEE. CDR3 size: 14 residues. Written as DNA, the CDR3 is TGTGCCAGCAGTGCTAGCGGGGGTACCGGGGAGCTGTTTTTT. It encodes CASSASGGTGELFF.

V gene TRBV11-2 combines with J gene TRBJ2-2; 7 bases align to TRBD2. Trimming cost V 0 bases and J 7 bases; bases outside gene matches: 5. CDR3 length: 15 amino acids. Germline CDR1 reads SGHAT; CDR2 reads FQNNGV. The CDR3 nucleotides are TGTGCCAGCAGCTTAGAGGGGGGGTGGAGCGGGGAGCTGTTTTTT. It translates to CASSLEGGWSGELFF.

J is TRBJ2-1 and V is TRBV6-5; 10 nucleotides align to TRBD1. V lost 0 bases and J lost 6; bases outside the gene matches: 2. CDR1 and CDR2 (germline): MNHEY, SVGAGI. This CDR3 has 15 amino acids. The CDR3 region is CASSYSGTGVNEQFF. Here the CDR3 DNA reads TGTGCCAGCAGTTACTCGGGGACAGGGGTCAATGAGCAGTTCTTC.

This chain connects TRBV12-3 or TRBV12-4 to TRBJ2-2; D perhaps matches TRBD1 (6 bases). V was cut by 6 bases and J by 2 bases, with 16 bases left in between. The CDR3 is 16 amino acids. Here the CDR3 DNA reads TGTGCCAGCAGACCGAACAGGGTCCTAAACACCGGGGAGCTGTTTTTT. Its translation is CASRPNRVLNTGELFF.